Included here is one T cell receptor (beta chain) sequence, with context. Its specificity is not known. RNA transcripts provided the source from which TCR beta CDR3 regions were amplified. The HTBI primer set was used in a first-round RT-PCR of the TCR CDR3. Using its own MiXCR run on the multiplex PCR reads, TCRdb lists one record per CDR3 protein. Among 700,000 or so distinct CDR3 sequences listed, roughly 15% were seen once. Any patient presenting with uncontrolled infection, other autoimmune disease, pregnancy or lactation was left out. The study based diagnoses on clinical symptoms, serum thyroxine and TRAb, thyroid ultrasound and orbital computed tomography. Fresh peripheral blood, about 9.3 ml, yielded the PBMCs. This sample is drawn from a study of T cells in Graves' hyperthyroidism and ophthalmopathy. Whole-study results and caveats: Before onset, ophthalmopathy was predicted by the model a median roughly 6.8 months earlier.

The germline V gene has CDR1 MNHNS and CDR2 SASEGT. The CDR3 has 16 amino acids. J was trimmed by 9 bases and V by 0 bases; bases with no gene match: 9. The specimen was blood. This clonotype was obtained from a woman aged 50 to 65 with Graves' ophthalmopathy. The rearrangement links TRBV6-1 to TRBJ2-1; TRBD1 matches at 9 bases. The CDR3 loop is CASSEAIGTGLGEQFF. CDR3 nucleotide sequence: TGTGCCAGCAGTGAAGCGATCGGGACAGGGCTGGGTGAGCAGTTCTTC.